This record covers a single TCR beta chain. Its antigen remains undetermined. No base qualities exist here, and no much larger clone lies one base off it. This record belongs to a study of cytomegalovirus exposure and HLA in healthy donors (dated by TCRdb to about 2017). The study in broad terms: According to an earlier analysis of a few hundred of the donors, about 179 million T cells yielded approximately 120 million unique TCR beta sequences and roughly 280 Gb of sequence data. An early release covering roughly 600 HLA-typed donors comprised about 320 gigabases of sequencing data and some 79 million unique TCR sequences. Of the roughly 400 genotyped donors, less than 85% were placed in the genetic ancestry cluster associated with self-reported Caucasian donors. The study aimed to test whether signatures of past pathogen exposure could be identified by cataloging public T cell receptors. The T cell repertoires of some 700 subjects were profiled by immunosequencing and related to cytomegalovirus serostatus. A separate validation cohort of 90 to 150 different subjects was used in addition to the 666-subject first cohort. High-throughput TCR immunosequencing, statistical association of individual TCRs with disease status, and machine learning were combined to predict cytomegalovirus infection status. A later analysis re-analyzed previously published TCR beta repertoires from 660 or so donors and added high-resolution HLA genotyping to study TCR occurrence patterns. Rather than using new phenotypic data, the later analysis identified candidate immune exposures from TCR beta sequences and from how often those sequences occurred across donors. An earlier analysis of approximately 640 of the donors applied high-throughput TCR beta sequencing to assess whether each TCR beta V gene segment acted as functional or pseudogenic. Alongside the repertoire data, information on donor age, sex, ethnicity and CMV serostatus was compiled. A later genetic analysis took genome-wide SNP genotypes for about 55% of the roughly 670 donors and used that subset as a discovery cohort. All discovery cohort repertoires had been generated on a single sequencing platform. HLA typing included class I and class II loci at four-digit resolution. Typing coverage differed by locus: A, B, C, DRB1 and DQB1 were typed in about 629-630 donors, DQA1 in about 500, DPA1 in 606, and DPB1 in approximately 450. Roughly 5 DR-DQ haplotypes were treated as single units for association and clustering because of strong linkage in the cohort. Across 300 to 400 genotyped donors of the cohort, an average of about 220,000 unique TCR beta nucleotide sequences per donor were sequenced, and roughly 20% of those sequences were non-productive.

The cohort consisted of 650 to 700 healthy bone marrow donors. At the time of sampling, all cohort members were nominally healthy, though unrecorded immune exposures were likely present. The donor was CMV seronegative and belonged to the group of around 350 seronegative cohort members. Each donor provided a peripheral blood sample, and peripheral blood mononuclear cells were used for TCR beta sequencing. Genomic DNA was extracted from the blood cell samples with the Qiagen DNeasy Blood Extraction Kit. Results and caveats for the whole study, not just this receptor: Specific HLA alleles were associated with 16,951 TCR beta sequences at a false discovery rate of 0.05 in a later analysis. V-gene and J-gene trimming of TCR beta chains was associated with a missense DCLRE1C variant in a later genetic analysis, and the association was replicated in an independent cohort. Assigning TCR associations to individual alleles was difficult when HLA alleles, especially DR and DQ, strongly co-occurred. An earlier analysis of approximately 500 of the donors showed that most TCR beta V segments appeared in productive rearrangements either about 90% or about 30% of the time, which broadly matched IMGT annotations. The presence/absence analyses assumed that sequencing depth was roughly uniform across donors, and that assumption may not be true. In this cohort, only TCR beta chains were sequenced, and detectable features were limited by the absence of alpha or paired-chain data. In the study, around 150 TCR beta chains were listed as associated with cytomegalovirus. HLA typing was unavailable for some donors at each locus, so association tests used only the typed subset. Correlated functional status among segregating V segments might be attributable to linkage disequilibrium, but an unknown experimental factor could not be ruled out. The sequencing pipeline was judged likely to have produced a cluster of highly shared sequence variants as a technical artifact. In a later analysis, several top co-occurrence clusters were reported to appear linked to parvovirus B19, influenza, CMV and Epstein-Barr virus. While some public TCRs were present in many individuals, most TCR sequences turned up only very rarely across donors. In a later genetic analysis, fewer N-insertions in productive TCRs were reported among donors in an Asian-associated ancestry cluster than the roughly 700-donor mean. The earlier analysis of approximately 540 of the donors excluded some 15 rarely observed V segments, including chromosome 9 orphons, because counts were too low. The only immune exposure information available for the cohort was CMV serostatus. A further reported finding was that TCR beta sequences accurately predicted the HLA-A and HLA-B alleles for most subjects in the first cohort. A later analysis found that most CMV-associated TCR beta chains appeared HLA-restricted, with HLA associations seemingly driven largely by CMV exposure. In a later analysis, HLA-associated TCR beta chains showed more clonal expansion and lower generation probabilities than non-associated chains that were equally common. Three of the identified cytomegalovirus-associated TCR beta chains were confirmed in vitro to be specific for cytomegalovirus antigens. In both the original and validation cohorts, the classifier was reported to diagnose cytomegalovirus status with high specificity and sensitivity. In a later analysis, TCR association rates were found to vary across HLA loci, with the most associated TCRs seen for DRB1 alleles and the fewest for HLA-C alleles. Some IMGT-functional V segments, including TRBV6-2 and TRBV6-3, could not be told apart with the 87-base-pair reads, so those segments were excluded. The authors suggested that the approach could potentially be extended to other disease states and immunological phenotypes.

Library preparation was by the immunoSEQ multiplex PCR assay. For the multiplex PCR, a mixture combining 60 forward primers for TCR Vbeta segments and 13 reverse primers for TCR Jbeta segments was used. A multiplex PCR assay on genomic DNA amplified the CDR3 region of rearranged TCR beta genes. Amplified TCR beta libraries were sequenced as 87-base-pair reads on the Illumina HiSeq System. In the authors' own workflow: A later analysis tallied roughly 80 million unique TCR beta chains across the 700 or so repertoires, and approximately 11 million of those chains were shared by two or more donors. Raw reads were error-corrected and collapsed into unique sequences with a nearest-neighbor algorithm that merged closely related sequences to remove PCR and sequencing errors. CDR3 sequences were aligned to IMGT reference sequences to assign V, D and J gene segments. For a sequence to be retained, a match of at least six nucleotides to both a V gene segment and a J gene segment was required. Rearrangements were called productive when the CDR3 lacked stop codons and stayed in frame with V and J; all others were non-productive. Following IMGT convention, CDR3 was defined as the stretch from the second conserved V-encoded cysteine up to the conserved J-encoded phenylalanine. The earlier analysis of 587 of the donors excluded sequences that lacked an unambiguous match to a single V gene segment. An earlier analysis of fewer than 750 of the donors classified V segments as functional when productive rearrangements were above 56.7% and as segregating when the standard deviation between donors was above 5%. A statistical classification framework was built to diagnose cytomegalovirus status from the catalog of TCR beta chain sequences. In a later analysis, TCR nucleotide sequences were compared against IMGT/GENE-DB human TR gene sequences so that V and J genes could be assigned. A later analysis assigned CDR3 sequences and most-parsimonious VDJ recombination scenarios with the TCRdist pipeline. In a later analysis, each TCR beta chain was defined by its CDR3 amino acid sequence together with its V-gene family, and reads without a unique V-gene family were excluded. To address suspected cross-contamination and a sequencing artifact, a later analysis removed approximately 600 highly shared, low-generation-probability nucleotide sequences. For each public chain, a later analysis derived a clonal expansion index from normalized ranks of inferred template counts within each repertoire. In a later analysis, generation probabilities were computed with a VDJ recombination model fitted to out-of-frame rearrangements, and the resulting probabilities were checked against IGoR. A later analysis scored TCR-TCR, TCR-HLA and TCR-CMV co-occurrence with hypergeometric tests, applying a repertoire-size bias correction to TCR pairs. A later analysis estimated false discovery rates by permuting HLA or CMV assignments 20 times. In a later analysis, co-occurring TCRs were grouped using DBSCAN, and TCRdist sequence similarity was added for clustering within HLA-allele-positive subsets. For co-occurrence clustering, repertoires with fewer than 30,000 or more than 120,000 public chains were excluded, along with five or six repertoires with anomalous nucleotide sharing. TCRdb holds this immuneACCESS table with in-frame rearrangements only. Some clones are missing; in checked studies, unresolved V genes explain under half, and the rest has no known cause. From that table come the V and J calls and clone size; the DNA was used to work out D and trimming. This sample gives 150,000 or so clones in total; around four fifths of them show up just once. 1.5% to 2.5% of the sample is taken by the ten largest.

V ends up 0 bases short and J 0 bases short, with an unmatched junction base count of 10. The CDR3 numbers 18 residues from cysteine through phenylalanine. Just CDR3 DNA is preserved here, 54 bases in frame from base 1. From a lookup of the germline V gene (reference sequence), CDR1 and CDR2 are GTSNPN and SVGIG. This receptor was taken from a man between 18 and 29 years old in good health and CMV-seronegative. The chain couples TRBV30 to TRBJ1-1; 10 junctional bases match TRBD1. Sequencing input: PBMCs. At the DNA level, the sequence is TGTGCCTGGAGTGTACCAGGGACAGGGGTGCGGATGAACACTGAAGCTTTCTTT. This codes for CAWSVPGTGVRMNTEAFF.